These T cell receptor beta chains were read from a single sample in a study of cytomegalovirus exposure and HLA in healthy donors. Produced via immunoSEQ multiplex PCR; TCRdb's table is partial and in-frame only. Of some 160,000 clones listed, roughly 80% are singletons. Sequenced input: PBMCs. These TCRs come from a male donor in good health and CMV-seropositive. Both conserved end residues are part of each CDR3. A D gene is named only where the DNA matches it firmly. A clone size is listed for some rows: how often the clone was seen (once, few, many), or a class if it is expanded.

v_gene,abundance,j_gene,d_gene,len,CDR3aa,CDR3nt
TRBV7-2,-,TRBJ1-4,-,14,CASSFVATNEKLFF,TGTGCCAGCAGCTTCGTTGCAACTAATGAAAAACTGTTTTTT
TRBV5-4,-,TRBJ2-2,TRBD1,17,CASSSYGTGGDTGELFF,TGTGCCAGCAGCTCATACGGGACAGGGGGTGACACCGGGGAGCTGTTTTTT
TRBV7-6,-,TRBJ1-5,TRBD1,15,CASSTAQGVHQPQHF,TGTGCCAGCAGCACAGCACAGGGGGTTCATCAGCCCCAGCATTTT
TRBV6-6,-,TRBJ1-6,-,16,CASSFLINTQYSPLHF,TGTGCCAGCAGTTTCCTAATAAATACCCAATATTCACCCCTCCACTTT
TRBV25-1,few,TRBJ2-3,TRBD1,17,CASSPSSGDRDPRTQYF,TGTGCCAGCAGCCCTTCATCAGGGGACAGGGATCCCCGTACGCAGTATTTT
TRBV15,-,TRBJ2-2,TRBD2,18,CATSREGPSGRVSGELFF,TGTGCCACCAGCAGAGAAGGACCTAGCGGGAGGGTCTCCGGGGAGCTGTTTTTT
TRBV9,-,TRBJ1-2,TRBD1,16,CASSALTGDLNYGYTF,TGTGCCAGCAGCGCCCTAACAGGGGACCTTAACTATGGCTACACCTTC
TRBV6-5,few,TRBJ1-5,TRBD1,15,CASGRGQGGNQPQHF,TGTGCCAGCGGACGAGGACAGGGCGGCAATCAGCCCCAGCATTTT
TRBV28,-,TRBJ1-2,TRBD1,15,CASSLPGQGVYGYTF,TGTGCCAGCAGTTTACCGGGACAGGGGGTCTATGGCTACACCTTC
TRBV27,-,TRBJ2-4,-,12,CASLARENSQYF,TGTGCCAGCCTCGCCAGGGAAAACAGTCAGTACTTC
TRBV29-1,-,TRBJ1-5,-,14,CSVAPGASNQPQHF,TGCAGCGTCGCTCCTGGGGCCAGCAATCAGCCCCAGCATTTT
TRBV28,-,TRBJ1-1,TRBD1,19,CASSLGPLGQGGWNTEAFF,TGTGCCAGCAGTTTGGGTCCCCTGGGACAGGGAGGGTGGAACACTGAAGCTTTCTTT
TRBV29-1,-,TRBJ2-3,-,16,CSVEAGLGASTDTQYF,TGCAGCGTTGAAGCCGGGCTGGGGGCTAGCACAGATACGCAGTATTTT
TRBV6-4,-,TRBJ1-2,-,13,CASSDGQDDGYTF,TGTGCCAGCAGTGACGGTCAGGATGATGGCTACACCTTC
TRBV10-3,few,TRBJ2-2,TRBD1,15,CAIAVGTVNTGELFF,TGTGCCATAGCTGTGGGGACAGTGAACACCGGGGAGCTGTTTTTT
TRBV14,-,TRBJ2-3,-,12,CASSLVRDTQYF,TGTGCCAGCAGCCTTGTCAGGGATACGCAGTATTTT
TRBV18,few,TRBJ2-7,TRBD2,15,CASSVSGGKNYEQYF,TGTGCCAGCTCAGTTAGCGGGGGGAAAAACTACGAGCAGTACTTC
TRBV14,-,TRBJ1-1,TRBD1,15,CASSRRQGLGGEAFF,TGTGCCAGCAGCCGCCGACAGGGCCTAGGGGGTGAAGCTTTCTTT
TRBV30,-,TRBJ1-4,TRBD1,15,CAWSRWGTENEKLFF,TGTGCCTGGAGTAGGTGGGGGACAGAAAATGAAAAACTGTTTTTT
TRBV6-5,-,TRBJ1-5,TRBD1,16,CASSFTGGIGNQPQHF,TGTGCCAGCAGTTTTACAGGGGGCATTGGCAATCAGCCCCAGCATTTT
TRBV30,once,TRBJ2-3,-,14,CAWIANSHTDTQYF,TGTGCCTGGATAGCGAACTCGCACACAGATACGCAGTATTTT
TRBV27,-,TRBJ2-3,-,12,CASSRGTDTQYF,TGTGCCAGCAGCCGGGGGACAGATACGCAGTATTTT
TRBV7-2,-,TRBJ2-1,-,15,CASSLTSFLYNEQFF,TGTGCCAGCAGCCTGACTTCCTTCCTCTACAATGAGCAGTTCTTC
TRBV25-1,many,TRBJ1-1,TRBD1,12,CASREGTGATFF,TGTGCCAGCAGAGAGGGGACAGGAGCGACTTTCTTT
TRBV5-1,once,TRBJ1-2,-,14,CASRSGWADYGYTF,TGCGCCAGCAGGTCAGGGTGGGCCGACTATGGCTACACCTTC
TRBV30,-,TRBJ1-4,TRBD1,13,CAFTQGADEKLFF,TGTGCCTTTACACAGGGGGCTGATGAAAAACTGTTTTTT
TRBV6-1,-,TRBJ1-5,TRBD1,15,CASSEGTGGVQPQHF,TGTGCCAGCAGTGAAGGGACAGGGGGCGTTCAGCCCCAGCATTTT
TRBV4-2,few,TRBJ2-2,-,16,CASSQEWRLNTGELFF,TGTGCCAGCAGCCAAGAATGGAGATTGAACACCGGGGAGCTGTTTTTT
TRBV15,-,TRBJ1-1,-,13,CATSRDRNTEAFF,TGTGCCACCAGCAGAGACAGGAACACTGAAGCTTTCTTT